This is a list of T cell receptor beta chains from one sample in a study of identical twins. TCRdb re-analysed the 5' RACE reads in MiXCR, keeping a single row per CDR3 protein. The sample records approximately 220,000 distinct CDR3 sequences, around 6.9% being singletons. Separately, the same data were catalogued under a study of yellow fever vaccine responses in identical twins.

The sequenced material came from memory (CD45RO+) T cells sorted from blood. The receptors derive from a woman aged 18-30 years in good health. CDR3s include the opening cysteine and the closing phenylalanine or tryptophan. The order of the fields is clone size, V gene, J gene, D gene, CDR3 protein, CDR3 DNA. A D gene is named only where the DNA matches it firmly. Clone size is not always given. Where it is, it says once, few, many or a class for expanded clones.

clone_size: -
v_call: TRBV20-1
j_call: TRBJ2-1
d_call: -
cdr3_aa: CSAPRTAGNEQFF
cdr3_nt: TGCAGTGCCCCTCGGACAGCCGGGAATGAGCAGTTCTTC

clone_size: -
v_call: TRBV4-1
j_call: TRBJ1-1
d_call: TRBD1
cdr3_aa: CASSQGGTATEAFF
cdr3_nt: TGCGCCAGCAGCCAAGGTGGGACAGCTACTGAAGCTTTCTTT

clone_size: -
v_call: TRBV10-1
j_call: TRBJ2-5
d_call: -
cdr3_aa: CASSESVSGQETQYF
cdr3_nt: TGCGCCAGCAGTGAGTCTGTGAGCGGCCAAGAGACCCAGTACTTC

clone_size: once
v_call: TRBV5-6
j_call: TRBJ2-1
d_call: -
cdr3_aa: CASSLRVRFHNEQFF
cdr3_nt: TGTGCCAGCAGCTTGAGAGTTAGGTTCCACAATGAGCAGTTCTTC

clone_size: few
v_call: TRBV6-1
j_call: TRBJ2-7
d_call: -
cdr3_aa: CASSLNPGAGSSYEQYF
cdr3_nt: TGTGCCAGCAGTCTAAATCCTGGGGCGGGATCCTCCTACGAGCAGTACTTC

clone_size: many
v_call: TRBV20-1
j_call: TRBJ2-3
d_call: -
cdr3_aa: CSATRGLTATDTQYF
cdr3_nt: TGCAGTGCTACCAGAGGGCTAACGGCGACAGATACGCAGTATTTT

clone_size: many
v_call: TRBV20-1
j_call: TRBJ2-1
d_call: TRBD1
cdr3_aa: CSASIGTGANEQFF
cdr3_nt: TGCAGTGCTTCAATAGGGACAGGGGCGAATGAGCAGTTCTTC

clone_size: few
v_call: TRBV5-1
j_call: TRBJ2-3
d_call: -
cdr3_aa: CASRQRDGAAPTSTDTQYF
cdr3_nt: TGCGCCAGCAGGCAACGAGATGGGGCCGCCCCGACTAGCACAGATACGCAGTATTTT

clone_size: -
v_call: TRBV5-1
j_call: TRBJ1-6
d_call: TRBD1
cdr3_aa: CASRLGTESSPLHF
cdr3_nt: TGCGCCAGCAGATTGGGGACAGAATCCTCACCCCTCCACTTT

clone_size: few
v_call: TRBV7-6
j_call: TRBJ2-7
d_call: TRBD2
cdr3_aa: CASSFSRAGGRDEQYF
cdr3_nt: TGTGCCAGCAGCTTTTCACGAGCGGGAGGACGGGACGAGCAGTACTTC

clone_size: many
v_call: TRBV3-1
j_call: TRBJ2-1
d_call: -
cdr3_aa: CASSLSADRGNEQFF
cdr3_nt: TGTGCCAGCAGCCTCTCTGCGGACCGTGGTAATGAGCAGTTCTTC

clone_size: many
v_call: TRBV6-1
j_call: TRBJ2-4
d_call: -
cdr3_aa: CASSVQGGNIQYF
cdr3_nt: TGTGCCAGCAGTGTCCAGGGGGGAAACATTCAGTACTTC

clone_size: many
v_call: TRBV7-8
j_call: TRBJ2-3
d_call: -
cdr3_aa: CASSGPKDKSQYF
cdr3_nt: TGTGCCAGCAGCGGACCGAAGGACAAATCACAGTATTTT

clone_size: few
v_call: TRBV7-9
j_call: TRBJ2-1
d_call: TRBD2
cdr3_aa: CASSLGPSAGENEQFF
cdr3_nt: TGTGCCAGCAGCTTAGGTCCGTCGGCGGGAGAGAATGAGCAGTTCTTC

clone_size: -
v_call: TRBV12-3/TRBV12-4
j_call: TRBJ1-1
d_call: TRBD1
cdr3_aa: CASSPGQGRNTEAFF
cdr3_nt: TGTGCCAGCAGTCCCGGACAGGGGAGAAACACTGAAGCTTTCTTT

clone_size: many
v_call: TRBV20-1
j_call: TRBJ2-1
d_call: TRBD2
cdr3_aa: CSARGQREFYEQFF
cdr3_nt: TGCAGTGCTAGGGGGCAGCGGGAGTTCTATGAGCAGTTCTTC

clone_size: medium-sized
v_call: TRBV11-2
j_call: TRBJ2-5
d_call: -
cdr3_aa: CASSFYGTEKETQYF
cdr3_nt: TGTGCCAGCAGCTTTTACGGGACGGAAAAAGAGACCCAGTACTTC

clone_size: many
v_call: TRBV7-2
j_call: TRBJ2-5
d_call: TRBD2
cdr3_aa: CASSLWRSGREYF
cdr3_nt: TGTGCCAGCAGCTTATGGAGAAGCGGGAGAGAGTACTTC

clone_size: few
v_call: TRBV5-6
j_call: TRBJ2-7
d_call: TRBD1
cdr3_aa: CASRGQSYEQYF
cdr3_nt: TGTGCCAGCAGGGGACAGTCCTACGAGCAGTACTTC

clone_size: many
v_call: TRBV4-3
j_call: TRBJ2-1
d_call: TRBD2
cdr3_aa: CASSQEGSGSYNEQFF
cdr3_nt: TGCGCCAGCAGCCAAGAGGGTAGCGGGAGTTACAATGAGCAGTTCTTC

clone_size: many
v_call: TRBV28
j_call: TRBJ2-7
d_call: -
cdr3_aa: CASSSASGVNEQYF
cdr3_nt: TGTGCCAGCAGTTCCGCATCGGGGGTTAACGAGCAGTACTTC

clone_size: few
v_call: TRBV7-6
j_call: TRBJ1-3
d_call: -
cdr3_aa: CASSLGPAHFSSGNTIYF
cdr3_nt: TGTGCCAGCAGCTTAGGCCCGGCACACTTTAGCTCTGGAAACACCATATATTTT